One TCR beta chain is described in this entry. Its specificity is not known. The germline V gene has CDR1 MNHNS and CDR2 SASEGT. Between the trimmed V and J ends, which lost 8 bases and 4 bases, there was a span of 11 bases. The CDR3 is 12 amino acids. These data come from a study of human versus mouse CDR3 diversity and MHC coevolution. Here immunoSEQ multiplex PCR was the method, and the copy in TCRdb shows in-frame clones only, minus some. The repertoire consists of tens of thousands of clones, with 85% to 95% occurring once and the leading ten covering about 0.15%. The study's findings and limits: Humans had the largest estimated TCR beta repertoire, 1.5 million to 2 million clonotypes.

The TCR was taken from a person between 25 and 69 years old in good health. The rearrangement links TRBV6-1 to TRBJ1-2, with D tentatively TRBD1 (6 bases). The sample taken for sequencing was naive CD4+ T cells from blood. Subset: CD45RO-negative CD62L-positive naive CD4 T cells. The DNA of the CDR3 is TGTGCCAGCCACAGGGTTGGCTATGGCTACACCTTC. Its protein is CASHRVGYGYTF.